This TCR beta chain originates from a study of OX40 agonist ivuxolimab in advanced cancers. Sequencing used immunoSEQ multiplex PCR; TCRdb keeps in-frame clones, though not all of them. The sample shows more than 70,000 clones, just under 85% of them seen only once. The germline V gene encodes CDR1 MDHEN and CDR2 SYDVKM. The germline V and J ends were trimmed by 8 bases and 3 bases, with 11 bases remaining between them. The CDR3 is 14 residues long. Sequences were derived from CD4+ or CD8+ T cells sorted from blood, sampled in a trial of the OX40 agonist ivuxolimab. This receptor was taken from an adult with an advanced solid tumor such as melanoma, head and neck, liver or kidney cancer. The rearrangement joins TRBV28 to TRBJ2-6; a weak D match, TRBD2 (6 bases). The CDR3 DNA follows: TGTGCCAGCTCGCGGGGCGGTGGGGCCAACGTCCTGACTTTC. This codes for CASSRGGGANVLTF.